This T cell receptor beta chain was identified in a study of blood T cell repertoires in COVID-19. Germline V gene lookup returns CDR1 MNHEY and CDR2 SMNVEV (reference sequence). V gave up 6 bases and J gave up 0 bases, with 12 bases separating them. The length of the CDR3 is 14 residues. As originally analysed: From reference gene primer amplification, estimates of nucleated cell counts were derived. Assay: immunoSEQ multiplex PCR; the TCRdb copy retains only in-frame clones and omits some. V, J and clone size were drawn from that table, and D and trimming were deduced from the DNA. The sample includes 150,000 to 200,000 clones, 81% of them seen just once.

The sample comprised peripheral blood. This sequence originates from a man between 60 and 75 years old with active or convalescent COVID-19. The V and J genes are TRBV27 and TRBJ2-7; TRBD1 is a possible D gene (6 bases). The DNA for the CDR3 is TGTGCCAGCAGCCCGGACAGTATCTCCTACGAGCAGTACTTC. Amino acid sequence: CASSPDSISYEQYF.